Shown below are 11 T cell receptor beta chains from a single sample sequenced in a study of CD8+CD57+ T cells in acquired aplastic anemia. The template for TCR beta VDJ and CDR3 sequence profiling was genomic DNA. TCRdb analysed the reads with MiXCR anew, one entry per CDR3 protein. The data contain around 200,000 distinct CDR3 sequences, around 59% of them singletons. Input material: sorted CD4+, CD8+, or CD8+CD57+ T cells (not recorded which) from PBMCs. The source of these receptors is a human donor in good health, serving as a control.

This clonotype was observed a few times. The chain couples TRBV6-6 to TRBJ1-3, with TRBD1 as a possible D gene (5 bases). Between the trimmed V and J ends, which lost 0 bases and 4 bases, there was a span of 10 bases. Germline V CDR1 and CDR2: MNHNY, SVGAGI (reference sequence). This CDR3 has 15 amino acids. CDR3 residues: CASSYSTGPGNTIYF. In DNA form, the CDR3 reads TGTGCCAGCAGTTACTCCACGGGGCCAGGAAACACCATATATTTT.

The gene calls are TRBV7-9 and TRBJ2-5; D is possibly TRBD2 (5 bases). CDR1 is SEHNR, CDR2 FQNEAQ, per germline (reference sequence). V shed 3 bases and J shed 2 bases, with 7 bases lying between them. This CDR3 has 13 amino acids. CDR3 nucleotides: TGTGCCAGCAGCTTGAGGGTGCAAGAGACCCAGTACTTC. Its protein is CASSLRVQETQYF.

V usage is TRBV24-1 and J usage is TRBJ2-5; D is ambiguous. Germline CDR1 and CDR2: KGHDR and SFDVKD. The CDR3 contains 15 residues. Trimming took 3 bases from V and 1 from J, leaving 11 bases between them. The CDR3 DNA reads as TGTGCCACCAGTGATCCACGCACGGCCCAAGAGACCCAGTACTTC. Its translation: CATSDPRTAQETQYF.

The chain couples TRBV20-1 to TRBJ1-2; 7 bases line up with TRBD1. The germline V gene encodes CDR1 DFQATT and CDR2 SNEGSKA (reference sequence). This CDR3 has 13 amino acids. J gave up 4 bases and V 5 bases, and 7 bases lay outside the gene matches. CDR3 sequence (DNA): TGCAGTGCTCGGACAGGTTTGGGCTATGGCTACACCTTC. This encodes CSARTGLGYGYTF.

This sequence joins TRBV7-2 and TRBJ2-7; D uncertain. Trimming removed 9 bases at V and 1 base at J, with 13 bases between. This CDR3 is 13 amino acids long. Germline V lookup: CDR1 SGHTA, CDR2 FQGNSA. The DNA for the CDR3 is TGTGCCAGTAGTATAGGCAAGTCCTACGAGCAGTACTTC. The encoded protein is CASSIGKSYEQYF.

This clonotype was detected many times. This chain joins TRBV12-5 and TRBJ1-1, with D unresolved. Trimming took 5 bases from V and 1 from J, leaving 2 bases between them. Germline CDR1 is LGHNT and CDR2 is FRNRAP. This CDR3 spans 11 amino acids. The CDR3 loop reads CASGTNTEAFF. The CDR3 DNA reads as TGTGCTAGTGGTACGAACACTGAAGCTTTCTTT.

The chain is built from TRBV19 and TRBJ2-3; TRBD1 aligns across 10 bases. CDR1 is LNHDA and CDR2 is SQIVND in the germline V gene (reference sequence). The V segment lost 10 bases and the J segment 3 bases; nucleotides outside the gene matches: 7. The CDR3 totals 14 residues. The CDR3 DNA is TGTGCCACAGGGGACAGGGGCGGTACAGATACGCAGTATTTT. It encodes CATGDRGGTDTQYF.

The V gene is TRBV20-1, the J gene TRBJ1-6; TRBD1 aligns across 10 bases. CDR1 DFQATT and CDR2 SNEGSKA come from the germline V gene (reference sequence). CDR3 length: 14 amino acids. Germline trimming cut 3 bases from V and 9 bases from J; bases unmatched to any gene: 5. Here the CDR3 reads CSASAGTGVSPLHF. The CDR3 DNA is TGCAGTGCTAGTGCCGGGACAGGGGTTTCACCCCTCCACTTT.

This clonotype showed up just a few times. The genes are TRBV20-1 and TRBJ1-5; no clear D. The CDR3 runs 15 residues. The ends were cut back, 0 bases at V and 1 base at J, with 10 bases in the middle. Germline CDR1 is DFQATT and CDR2 is SNEGSKA (reference sequence). The CDR3 is CSARDSGESNQPQHF. Here the CDR3 DNA reads TGCAGTGCTAGAGATTCCGGGGAGAGCAATCAGCCCCAGCATTTT.

There are many counts of this clonotype. This chain connects TRBV11-3 to TRBJ2-6, with D maybe TRBD1 (5 bases). CDR3 size: 16 residues. V lost 3 bases to trimming and J lost 1 base, with 10 bases between them. CDR1 and CDR2 from the germline V gene are SGHNT and YENEEA. This CDR3 is CASSFQGPSGANVLTF. CDR3 DNA: TGTGCCAGCAGCTTCCAGGGTCCGTCTGGGGCCAACGTCCTGACTTTC.

Only a few counts were recorded for this clonotype. V is TRBV2 and J is TRBJ2-7, with no clear D. Between the trimmed V and J ends, which lost 7 bases and 4 bases, there was a span of 8 bases. From germline, CDR1 is SNHLY and CDR2 FYNNEI. The CDR3 consists of 11 residues. Here the CDR3 reads CASMVVYEQYV. CDR3 DNA sequence: TGTGCCAGCATGGTTGTTTACGAGCAGTACGTC.